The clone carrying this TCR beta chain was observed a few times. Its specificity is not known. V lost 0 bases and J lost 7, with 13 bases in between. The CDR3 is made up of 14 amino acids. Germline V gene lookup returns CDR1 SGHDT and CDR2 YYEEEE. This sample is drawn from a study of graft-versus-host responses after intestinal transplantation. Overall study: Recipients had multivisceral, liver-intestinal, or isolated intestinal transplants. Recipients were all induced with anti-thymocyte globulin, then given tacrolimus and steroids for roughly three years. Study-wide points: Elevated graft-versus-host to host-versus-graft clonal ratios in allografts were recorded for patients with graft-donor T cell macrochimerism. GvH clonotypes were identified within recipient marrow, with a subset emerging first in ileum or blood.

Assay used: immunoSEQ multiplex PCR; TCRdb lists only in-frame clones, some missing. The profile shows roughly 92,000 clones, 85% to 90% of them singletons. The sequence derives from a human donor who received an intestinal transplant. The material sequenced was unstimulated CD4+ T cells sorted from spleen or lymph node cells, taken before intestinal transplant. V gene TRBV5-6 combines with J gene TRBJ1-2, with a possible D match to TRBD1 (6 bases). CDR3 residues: CASSLGGLSIGYTF. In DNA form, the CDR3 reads TGTGCCAGCAGCTTGGGGGGGCTATCGATTGGCTACACCTTC.